Listed below are T cell receptor beta chains from one sample, sequenced in a study of regulatory T cells in long-lasting Graves disease. Via MiXCR, TCRdb re-called the multiplex PCR reads, giving one row per CDR3 protein. The data show around 500,000 distinct CDR3 sequences, 13% seen once. These records were also assigned to another study, of T cells in Graves' hyperthyroidism and ophthalmopathy.

This sample comprised peripheral blood mononuclear cells (PBMCs), obtained at new diagnosis, from a patient treated with antithyroid drugs. Receptor source: a man in his thirties or forties with Graves disease. The CDR3 runs from the conserved cysteine through the conserved F or W. The D gene is left open where the match is weak. Size is omitted from some rows. Given values are once, few, many or a class for expanded clones.

J gene | V gene | D gene | clone size | CDR3 protein | CDR3 DNA
TRBJ2-6 | TRBV7-9 | TRBD1 | many | CASSSHDRAGANVLTF | TGTGCCAGCAGCAGCCATGACAGGGCTGGGGCCAACGTCCTGACTTTC
TRBJ1-2 | TRBV5-4 | NA | few | CASIKGGTYGYTF | TGTGCCAGCATCAAGGGGGGGACCTATGGCTACACCTTC
TRBJ1-5 | TRBV12-3/TRBV12-4 | TRBD1 | many | CASSSTGGEQPQHF | TGTGCCAGCAGTTCTACAGGGGGTGAGCAGCCCCAGCATTTT
TRBJ1-4 | TRBV24-1 | NA | NA | CATSDEGEKLFF | TGTGCCACCAGTGATGAGGGTGAAAAACTGTTTTTT
TRBJ2-4 | TRBV20-1 | TRBD1 | NA | CSARAGTATVAKNIQYF | TGCAGTGCTAGAGCCGGGACAGCAACCGTAGCCAAAAACATTCAGTACTTC
TRBJ1-5 | TRBV12-3/TRBV12-4 | NA | few | CASSRIYQLQHF | TGTGCCAGCAGCCGGATCTATCAGCTCCAGCATTTT
TRBJ1-5 | TRBV7-2 | TRBD1 | many | CASGPDRERPQHF | TGTGCCAGCGGCCCGGACAGGGAGAGGCCCCAGCATTTT
TRBJ2-2 | TRBV19 | NA | few | CASSITVAGELFF | TGTGCCAGTAGTATAACGGTTGCCGGGGAGCTGTTTTTT
TRBJ1-2 | TRBV3-1 | NA | NA | CASSRQAEGYTF | TGTGCCAGCAGCCGGCAGGCCGAAGGCTACACCTTC
TRBJ2-7 | TRBV7-8 | NA | few | CASSLGLGSAESYEQYF | TGTGCCAGCAGCTTAGGGTTGGGGTCAGCCGAGTCCTACGAGCAGTACTTC
TRBJ2-7 | TRBV27 | TRBD2 | NA | CASSTGLAGSYEQYF | TGTGCCAGCAGTACCGGACTAGCGGGGTCCTACGAGCAGTACTTC
TRBJ2-2 | TRBV3-1 | TRBD2 | many | CASSHSGTGSGELFF | TGTGCCAGCAGCCACAGCGGGACTGGTTCCGGGGAGCTGTTTTTT